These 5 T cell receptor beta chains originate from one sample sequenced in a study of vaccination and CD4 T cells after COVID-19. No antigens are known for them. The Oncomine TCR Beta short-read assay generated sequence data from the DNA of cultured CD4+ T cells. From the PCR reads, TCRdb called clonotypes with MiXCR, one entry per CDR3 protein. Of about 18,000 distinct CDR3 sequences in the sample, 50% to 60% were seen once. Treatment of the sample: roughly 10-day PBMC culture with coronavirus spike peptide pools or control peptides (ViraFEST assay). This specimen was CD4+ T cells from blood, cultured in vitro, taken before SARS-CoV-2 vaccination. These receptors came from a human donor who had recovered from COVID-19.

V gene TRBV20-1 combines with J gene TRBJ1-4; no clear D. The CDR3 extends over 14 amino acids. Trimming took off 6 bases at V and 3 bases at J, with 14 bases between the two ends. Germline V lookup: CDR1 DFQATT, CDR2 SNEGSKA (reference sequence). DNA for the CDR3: TGCAGTGCACGAGACATGTTTGCTAATGAAAAACTGTTTTTT. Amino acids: CSARDMFANEKLFF.

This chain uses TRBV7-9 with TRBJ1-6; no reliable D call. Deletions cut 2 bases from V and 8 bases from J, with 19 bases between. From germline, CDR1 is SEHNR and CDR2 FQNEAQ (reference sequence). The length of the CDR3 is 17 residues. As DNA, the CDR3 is TGTGCCAGCAGCTTATGGTACCACCCGGAGGTGGATTCACCCCTCCACTTT. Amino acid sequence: CASSLWYHPEVDSPLHF.

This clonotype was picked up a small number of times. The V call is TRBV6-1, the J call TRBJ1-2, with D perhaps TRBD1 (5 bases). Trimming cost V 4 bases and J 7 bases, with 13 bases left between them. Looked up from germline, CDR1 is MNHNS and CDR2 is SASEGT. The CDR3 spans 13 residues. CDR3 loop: CASSGRGMSGYTF. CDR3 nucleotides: TGTGCCAGCAGTGGACGGGGGATGAGTGGCTACACCTTC.

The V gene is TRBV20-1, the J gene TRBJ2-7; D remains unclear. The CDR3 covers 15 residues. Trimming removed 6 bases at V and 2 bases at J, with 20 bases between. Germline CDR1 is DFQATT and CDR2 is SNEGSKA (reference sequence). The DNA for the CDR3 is TGCAGTGCGAACCAACCCAAGGGCGTTGCCTACGAGCAGTACTTC. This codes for CSANQPKGVAYEQYF.

This chain's CDR3 is CASSLALSTDTQYF. DNA of the CDR3: TGTGCCAGCAGCTTGGCACTAAGCACAGATACGCAGTATTTT. The V and J genes are TRBV5-6 and TRBJ2-3; no definite D call. Germline values: CDR1 SGHDT, CDR2 YYEEEE. This CDR3 is 14 amino acids long. Trimming cost V 0 bases and J 0 bases, with 5 bases left between them.